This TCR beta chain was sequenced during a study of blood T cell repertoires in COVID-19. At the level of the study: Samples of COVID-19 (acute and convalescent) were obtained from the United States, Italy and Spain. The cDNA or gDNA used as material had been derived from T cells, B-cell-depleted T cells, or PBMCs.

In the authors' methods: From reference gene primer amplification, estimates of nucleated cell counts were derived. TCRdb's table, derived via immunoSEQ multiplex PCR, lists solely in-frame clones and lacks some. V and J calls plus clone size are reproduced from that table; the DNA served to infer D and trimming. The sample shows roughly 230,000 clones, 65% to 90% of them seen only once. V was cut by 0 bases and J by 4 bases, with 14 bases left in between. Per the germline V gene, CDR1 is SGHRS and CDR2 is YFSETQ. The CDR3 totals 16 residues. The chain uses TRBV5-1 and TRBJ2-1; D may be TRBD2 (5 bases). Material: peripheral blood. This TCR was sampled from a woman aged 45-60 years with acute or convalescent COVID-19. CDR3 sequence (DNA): TGCGCCAGCAGCTTGGAGCTAGTGAGGGATTACAATGAGCAGTTCTTC. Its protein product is CASSLELVRDYNEQFF.